The rows below give T cell receptor beta chains drawn from one sample of a study of shared clonotypes between healthy human individuals. Produced via immunoSEQ multiplex PCR; TCRdb's table is partial and in-frame only. The sample carries around 430,000 clones, about four fifths recorded once. The sequenced sample consisted of PBMCs. The receptor set was obtained from a woman aged 40-49 years in good health. Some clones in this sample may be carry-over from other donors' samples. Both conserved end residues are part of each CDR3. A D gene is named only where the DNA matches it firmly. Size tells how often a clone was seen (once, few, many) or the class of an expanded clone, and some rows leave it out.

D: NA
J: TRBJ2-1
V: TRBV28
size: NA
DNA: TGTGCCAGCAGTCCCGGGACCTCCTACAATGAGCAGTTCTTC
CDR3: CASSPGTSYNEQFF

D: NA
J: TRBJ2-1
V: TRBV28
size: NA
DNA: TGTGCCAGCTTATCAGGCAGGGTAGGGTACAATGAGCAGTTCTTC
CDR3: CASLSGRVGYNEQFF

D: NA
J: TRBJ2-7
V: TRBV28
size: NA
DNA: TGTGCCAGCAGGCGGACATTACCCCACGAGCAGTACTTC
CDR3: CASRRTLPHEQYF

D: TRBD1
J: TRBJ1-2
V: TRBV10-3
size: NA
DNA: TGTGCCATCGGACAGGGAACGCACTATGGCTACACCTTC
CDR3: CAIGQGTHYGYTF

D: NA
J: TRBJ2-2
V: TRBV9
size: few
DNA: TGTGCCAGCAGCGTAGCGGGAGCTCCCTCGAACACCGGGGAGCTGTTTTTT
CDR3: CASSVAGAPSNTGELFF

D: NA
J: TRBJ1-1
V: TRBV7-2
size: NA
DNA: TGTGCCAGCAGTCTCAGGGCCGGGGACACTGAAGCTTTCTTT
CDR3: CASSLRAGDTEAFF

D: NA
J: TRBJ2-2
V: TRBV2
size: NA
DNA: TGTGCCAGCAGTGGACAGGTTTCCACCGGGGAGCTGTTTTTT
CDR3: CASSGQVSTGELFF

D: NA
J: TRBJ1-1
V: TRBV6-5
size: few
DNA: TGTGCCAGCAGTTACTCTATCAGCACTGAAGCTTTCTTT
CDR3: CASSYSISTEAFF

D: NA
J: TRBJ1-2
V: TRBV6-1
size: NA
DNA: TGTGCCAGCAGTGCGGCAGCCAGCTATGGCTACACCTTC
CDR3: CASSAAASYGYTF

D: TRBD2
J: TRBJ2-2
V: TRBV9
size: once
DNA: TGTGCCAGCAGCGTGGTCGGGAGGGCCCCCGGGGAGCTGTTTTTT
CDR3: CASSVVGRAPGELFF

D: NA
J: TRBJ2-7
V: TRBV6-6
size: NA
DNA: TGTGCCAGCAGACCCGCAGGGTACGAGCAGTACTTC
CDR3: CASRPAGYEQYF

D: NA
J: TRBJ2-7
V: TRBV19
size: NA
DNA: TGTGCCAGTAGTGCCGGGACTGGATCCTACGAGCAGTACTTC
CDR3: CASSAGTGSYEQYF

D: NA
J: TRBJ2-7
V: TRBV2
size: NA
DNA: TGTGCCAGCAAGTGGGGCCCCTCCTACGAGCAGTACTTC
CDR3: CASKWGPSYEQYF

D: TRBD1
J: TRBJ2-7
V: TRBV7-9
size: NA
DNA: TGTGCCAGCAGTCCAAGACAGGGGGCGGAATACGAGCAGTACTTC
CDR3: CASSPRQGAEYEQYF

D: NA
J: TRBJ1-5
V: TRBV5-1
size: many
DNA: TGCGCCAGCATAAAGGACGGGAATCAGCCCCAGCATTTT
CDR3: CASIKDGNQPQHF

D: NA
J: TRBJ2-1
V: TRBV7-9
size: few
DNA: TGTGCCAGCAGCCCGAGCGGGACAGGAGGCAATGAGCAGTTCTTC
CDR3: CASSPSGTGGNEQFF

D: TRBD2
J: TRBJ2-3
V: TRBV5-1
size: once
DNA: TGCGCCAGCAGCGATACTAGCGGGAGTGCAGATACGCAGTATTTT
CDR3: CASSDTSGSADTQYF

D: TRBD1
J: TRBJ2-3
V: TRBV6-6
size: NA
DNA: TGTGCCAGCAGTTTCGGGACAGGCACAGATACGCAGTATTTT
CDR3: CASSFGTGTDTQYF

D: NA
J: TRBJ1-2
V: TRBV9
size: few
DNA: TGTGCCAGCAGCGTAGTTCCCCCGAACGAGGAGGGCTACACCTTC
CDR3: CASSVVPPNEEGYTF

D: NA
J: TRBJ1-2
V: TRBV5-4
size: NA
DNA: TGTGCCAGCAGCTTGAGCGCCAGGGCAGACTATGGCTACACCTTC
CDR3: CASSLSARADYGYTF